The clone carrying this T cell receptor (beta chain) was picked up one time. Its antigen is not identified. Random hexamers were used to reverse transcribe an amount of roughly 0.5 to 1 ug RNA. Amplification of TCR beta CDR3 by immunoSEQ multiplex PCR spanned 54 Vbeta and 13 Jbeta. TCRdb itself ran the immunoSEQ multiplex PCR reads through MiXCR, one entry per CDR3 protein. The table lists roughly 150,000 distinct CDR3 sequences, over 95% of them singletons. These data belong to a study of CD8 T cells in Susac syndrome. Findings and limits, study-wide: The relatively small number of individuals in the TCR sequencing and HLA analysis was acknowledged by the study.

Trimming took 7 bases from V and 4 from J; bases not matched to a gene: 5. The CDR3 sequence is 14 residues long. Germline loops: CDR1 SGHDN, CDR2 FVKESK. Sequencing of TCR beta was undertaken in CD8+ and CD4+ T cells derived from blood. Negative isolation yielded CD8+ and CD4+ T cells; FACS enriched TEMRA cells. This receptor was taken from a human donor with multiple sclerosis. Sequencing was carried out using CD8+ T cells from PBMCs. The gene calls are TRBV14 and TRBJ2-5; 11 bases agree with TRBD1. CDR3 bases: TGTGCCAGCAAAGGGACAGGGGGAAGAGAGACCCAGTACTTC. It encodes CASKGTGGRETQYF.